This TCR beta chain was profiled in a study of blood T cell repertoires in COVID-19 (dated by TCRdb to the early 2020s). With regard to the full study: Samples covering the acute and convalescent phases of COVID-19 were provided by collaborators in the United States, Italy and Spain. The prospective study material was composed of cDNA or gDNA derived from T cells, B-cell-depleted T cells, or PBMCs. Subjects who had been exposed to COVID-19, were actively infected with it, or had recovered from it provided the deeply sampled blood TCRbeta repertoires that made up the dataset. The repertoires were released in a freely available public database intended as a resource for research on the immune response to SARS-CoV-2. Samples came from the ongoing ImmuneRACE study (first 160 participants) plus 1,254 subjects from 6 global collaborators. A de-identified subject ID, COVID-19 status, age in years and sex were almost always included in the sample metadata. Where available, HLA class I and class II types were taken from metadata supplied by the sample provider and were not determined by assay-based typing. Paper-wide results and their limitations: Clinical and demographic metadata were provided uncurated, with the amount varying by source and participant.

Turning to this clone: What antigen it recognizes has not been identified. The sample holds no much larger clone one base away, and base qualities are not on file.

Based on the germline V gene, the CDR1 and CDR2 sequences are SGHVS and FQNEAQ. Clipping removes 6 bases from V and 5 bases from J, with 6 as the unmatched junction base count. Reading from cysteine to phenylalanine, the CDR3 counts 14 amino acids. Left in the record is the CDR3 DNA by itself, 42 bases read in frame from the first base. TCRbeta CDR3 regions were amplified from genomic DNA using the immunoSEQ Assay, a bias-controlled multiplex PCR. On the authors' methods: Nucleated cell counts per sample were estimated from amplification of reference gene primers within the assay. To quantify the absolute abundance of each unique TCRbeta CDR3 rearrangement, sequence reads were collapsed and filtered. For each sample, productive Simpson clonality was calculated as the square root of Simpson's diversity index over productive rearrangements. TCRdb carries this immuneACCESS record with in-frame sequences only. Its versions omit some clonotypes, under half of them owing to an unresolved V gene in the studies checked, with the rest unexplained. V, J and clone size were drawn from that table, and D and trimming were deduced from the DNA. This sample comprises 64,000 or so clones, 70% to 85% of them detected only once. Around a tenth of the sample is taken by the ten largest.

The collaborating institutions used their own protocols to collect whole blood in K2EDTA tubes. For TCRbeta analysis, collaborators shipped samples as frozen whole blood, isolated PBMCs, or DNA extracted from either of those sample types. The source of this sequence is a human donor in a cohort sampled during active COVID-19. This chain joins TRBV7-8 to TRBJ1-1; TRBD1 fits 10 bases in the junction. The sequencing sample was made of peripheral blood. The sequence in DNA is TGTGCCAGCAGTCTCGGGACAGGGGAGACTGAAGCTTTCTTT. This yields the protein CASSLGTGETEAFF. Extended through the reference TRBV7-8 and TRBJ1-1 proteins, this CDR3 yields the full variable domain: GAGVSQSPRYKVAKRGQDVALRCDPISGHVSLFWYQQALGQGPEFLTYFQNEAQLDKSGLPSDRFFAERPEGSVSTLKIQRTQQEDSAVYLCASSLGTGETEAFFGQGTRLTVV.